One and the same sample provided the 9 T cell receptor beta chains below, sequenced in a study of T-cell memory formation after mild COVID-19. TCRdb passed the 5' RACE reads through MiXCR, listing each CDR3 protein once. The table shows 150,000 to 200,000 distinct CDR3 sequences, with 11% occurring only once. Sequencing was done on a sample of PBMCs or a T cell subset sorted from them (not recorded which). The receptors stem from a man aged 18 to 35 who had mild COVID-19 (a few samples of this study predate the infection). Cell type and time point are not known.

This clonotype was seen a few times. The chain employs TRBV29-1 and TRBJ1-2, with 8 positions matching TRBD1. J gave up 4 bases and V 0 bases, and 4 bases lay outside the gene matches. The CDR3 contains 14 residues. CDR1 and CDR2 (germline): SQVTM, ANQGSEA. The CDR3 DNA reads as TGCAGCGTTGAAGATGCGGGACAGGCCTATGGCTACACCTTC. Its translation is CSVEDAGQAYGYTF.

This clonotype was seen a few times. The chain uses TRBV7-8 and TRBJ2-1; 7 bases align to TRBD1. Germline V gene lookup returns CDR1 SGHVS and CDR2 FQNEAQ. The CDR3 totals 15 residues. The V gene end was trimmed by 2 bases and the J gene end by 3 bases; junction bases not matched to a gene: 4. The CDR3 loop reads CASSLTGEIYNEQFF. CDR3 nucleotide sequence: TGTGCCAGCAGCTTAACAGGGGAGATCTACAATGAGCAGTTCTTC.

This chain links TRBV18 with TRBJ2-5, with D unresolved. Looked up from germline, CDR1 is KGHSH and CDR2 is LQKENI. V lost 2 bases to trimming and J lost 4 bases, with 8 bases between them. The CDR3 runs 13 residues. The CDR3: CASSPDGRETQYF. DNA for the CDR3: TGTGCCAGCTCACCAGATGGAAGAGAGACCCAGTACTTC.

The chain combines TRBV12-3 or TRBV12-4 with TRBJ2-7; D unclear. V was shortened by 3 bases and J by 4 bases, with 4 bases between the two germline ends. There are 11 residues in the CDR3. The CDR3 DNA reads TGTGCCAGCAGTTTCCGGTACGAGCAGTACTTC. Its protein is CASSFRYEQYF.

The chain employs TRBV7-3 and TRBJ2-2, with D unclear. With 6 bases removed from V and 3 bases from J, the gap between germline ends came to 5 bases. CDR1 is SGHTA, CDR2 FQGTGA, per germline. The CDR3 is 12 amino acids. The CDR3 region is CASSFDTGELFF. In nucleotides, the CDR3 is TGTGCCAGCAGTTTCGACACCGGGGAGCTGTTTTTT.

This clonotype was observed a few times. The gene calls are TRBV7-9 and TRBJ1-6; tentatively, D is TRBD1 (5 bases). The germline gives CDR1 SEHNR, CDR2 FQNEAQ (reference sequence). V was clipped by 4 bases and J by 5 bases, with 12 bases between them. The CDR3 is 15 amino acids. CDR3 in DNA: TGTGCCAGCAGCTCAGACAGAGTCAATAATTCACCCCTCCACTTT. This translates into CASSSDRVNNSPLHF.

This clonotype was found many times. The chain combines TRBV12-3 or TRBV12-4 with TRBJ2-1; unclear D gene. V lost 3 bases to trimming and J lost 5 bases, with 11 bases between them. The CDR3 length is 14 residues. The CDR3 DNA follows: TGTGCCAGCAGTTTCCTGGCCCTAAACAATGAGCAGTTCTTC. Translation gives CASSFLALNNEQFF.

DNA for the CDR3: TGTGCCAGCAGGGGACAGGGGGAGCAGTACGTC. As protein: CASRGQGEQYV. The J gene is TRBJ2-7, the V gene TRBV27, with 10 bases aligning to TRBD1. The CDR3 runs to 11 residues. V lost 6 bases and J lost 7; bases outside the gene matches: 0. Germline V gene data show CDR1 as MNHEY and CDR2 as SMNVEV (reference sequence).

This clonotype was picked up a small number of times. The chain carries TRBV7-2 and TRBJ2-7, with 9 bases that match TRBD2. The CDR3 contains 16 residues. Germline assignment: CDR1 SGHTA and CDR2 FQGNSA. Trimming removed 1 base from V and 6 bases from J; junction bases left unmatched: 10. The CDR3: CASSLGGASGAREQYF. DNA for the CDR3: TGTGCCAGCAGCTTAGGGGGGGCTAGCGGGGCTCGCGAGCAGTACTTC.